Shown below are 19 T cell receptor beta chains from a single sample sequenced in a study of blood T cell repertoires in COVID-19. Clones were read by immunoSEQ multiplex PCR, and TCRdb kept only the in-frame ones, dropping some. There are about 240,000 clones in the sample; around 87% occur only once, and under 9% lies in the top ten. What was sequenced was peripheral blood. The receptors derive from a woman in her sixties or seventies with active or convalescent COVID-19.

The chain joins TRBV19 to TRBJ1-2; 7 bases map to TRBD1. The CDR3 length is 14 residues. Losses at the gene ends were 4 bases for V and 5 bases for J; bases not matched to a gene: 7. Germline CDR1 reads LNHDA; CDR2 reads SQIVND (reference sequence). CDR3 in DNA: TGTGCCAGTAGTACCGGGGACAGCCCGTATGGCTACACCTTC. It codes for CASSTGDSPYGYTF.

The rearrangement uses TRBV2 and TRBJ1-6, with a weak D call TRBD1 (6 bases). Germline assignment: CDR1 SNHLY and CDR2 FYNNEI. CDR3 length equals 14 residues. The germline V and J ends were trimmed by 6 bases and 0 bases, with 6 bases remaining between them. The CDR3 protein is CASSRGSYNSPLHF. CDR3 bases: TGTGCCAGCAGCAGGGGCTCCTATAATTCACCCCTCCACTTT.

A word on this clone: One end of the junction is discordant with germline, which a read error may explain. J is TRBJ2-3 and V is TRBV5-1, with TRBD2 matching 10 bases. The germline gives CDR1 SGHRS, CDR2 YFSETQ. The CDR3 consists of 16 residues. CDR3 protein: CATSPPTSGGTDTQYF. DNA for the CDR3: TGCGCCACCAGCCCCCCTACTAGCGGGGGCACAGATACGCAGTATTTT.

The rearrangement joins TRBV19 to TRBJ2-7; 9 bases line up with TRBD1. The germline V gene has CDR1 LNHDA and CDR2 SQIVND (reference sequence). CDR3 length: 13 amino acids. Trimming removed 5 bases from V and 3 bases from J; junction bases left unmatched: 2. CDR3 amino acids: CASSVGQGYEQYF. The DNA of the CDR3 is TGTGCCAGTAGTGTGGGACAGGGCTACGAGCAGTACTTC.

In this sample, this clone turned up once. The chain links TRBV3-1 (or the pseudogene TRBV3-2) to TRBJ1-2, with D unresolved. V dropped 2 bases and J dropped 8 bases, with 12 bases sitting between them. The CDR3 has 13 amino acids. The germline V gene encodes CDR1 LGHDT and CDR2 YNNKEL (reference sequence). DNA for the CDR3: TGTGCCAGCAGCCAATCTGCGAGCTTCGGCTACACCTTC. Translating gives CASSQSASFGYTF.

This clone has just a few counts. The chain uses TRBV4-1 and TRBJ1-5; 7 bases are shared with TRBD1. Trimming removed 2 bases from V and 5 bases from J; junction bases left unmatched: 3. Germline V gene lookup returns CDR1 MGHRA and CDR2 YSYEKL. The CDR3 sequence is 14 residues long. Written as DNA, the CDR3 is TGCGCCAGCAGCCAAAGGCAGGGGGATCAGCCCCAGCATTTT. Encoded protein: CASSQRQGDQPQHF.

This chain connects TRBV21-1 to TRBJ2-5; no DNA check was done on the table's D call, TRBD1. TRBV21-1 is recorded as a pseudogene. The CDR3 runs to 14 residues. CDR3 loop: CASSKVGTAETQYF. CDR3 DNA sequence: TGTGCCAGCAGCAAAGTGGGGACAGCTGAGACCCAGTACTTC.

V usage is TRBV7-9 and J usage is TRBJ1-3, with 9 bases fitting TRBD1. Germline-derived CDR1 and CDR2 are SEHNR and FQNEAQ (reference sequence). The CDR3 loop spans 16 amino acids. The J segment lost 4 bases and the V segment lost 3 bases, leaving 7 bases of the junction unmatched. Written as DNA, the CDR3 is TGTGCCAGCAGCTTGGGGACAGGGTCGTCCGGAAACACCATATATTTT. Its translation is CASSLGTGSSGNTIYF.

CDR3 loop: CASSRVWAGEKLFF. CDR3 sequence (DNA): TGTGCCAGCAGCCGCGTCTGGGCCGGTGAAAAACTGTTTTTT. The genes are TRBV7-2 and TRBJ1-4; the D is unclear. CDR1 and CDR2 from the germline V gene are SGHTA and FQGNSA. This CDR3 region has 14 residues. V was shortened by 5 bases and J by 7 bases, with 14 bases between the two germline ends.

The J gene is TRBJ2-7, the V gene TRBV27; 9 nucleotides line up with TRBD1. Germline CDR1 MNHEY, CDR2 SMNVEV (reference sequence). There are 14 residues in the CDR3. The J segment lost 3 bases and the V segment lost 5 bases, leaving 5 bases of the junction unmatched. The CDR3 spells CASSVRDRDYEQYF. In DNA, the CDR3 is TGTGCCAGCAGTGTCCGGGACAGGGACTACGAGCAGTACTTC.

The chain has TRBV19 and TRBJ2-7; D gene unclear. V was pared by 3 bases and J by 2 bases, with 14 bases between. Germline V gene sequence: CDR1 LNHDA, CDR2 SQIVND (reference sequence). This CDR3 is built from 15 residues. The chain's CDR3 is CASSIGPFPTYEQYF. The CDR3 DNA reads TGTGCCAGTAGTATTGGCCCTTTTCCCACCTACGAGCAGTACTTC.

Notes on this clone: This CDR3 is also generated by other DNA sequences in the sample. This chain links TRBV9 with TRBJ1-6; 7 bases line up with TRBD1. The ends lost 4 bases at V and 8 bases at J; junction bases unmatched: 6. The CDR3 length is 14 residues. Germline V gene data show CDR1 as SGDLS and CDR2 as YYNGEE. The CDR3 coding sequence is TGTGCCAGCAGCCCGGGACAGCGGGATTCACCCCTCCACTTT. It encodes CASSPGQRDSPLHF.

This chain joins TRBV19 and TRBJ2-2, with TRBD2 matching over 10 bases. V gave up 1 base and J gave up 2 bases; unmatched junction bases: 7. The CDR3 is 18 residues long. The germline CDR1 and CDR2 sequences are LNHDA and SQIVND (reference sequence). The CDR3 DNA reads TGTGCCAGTAGTATAGGATATCTAGCGGGGGCAAACACCGGGGAGCTGTTTTTT. Translating gives CASSIGYLAGANTGELFF.

The chain uses TRBV5-4 and TRBJ2-3, with D possibly TRBD2 on 5 matching bases. V lost 2 bases and J lost 6, with 10 bases in between. CDR3 size: 13 residues. Looked up from germline, CDR1 is SGHNT and CDR2 is YYREEE (reference sequence). CDR3 sequence: CASSLPAADTQYF. For the CDR3, the DNA is TGTGCCAGCAGCTTACCAGCGGCGGATACGCAGTATTTT.

The sample holds one count of this clone. V gene TRBV6-5 combines with J gene TRBJ2-3; D might be TRBD2 (5 bases). The CDR3 spans 14 residues. Trimming shortened V by 7 bases and J by 4 bases, and 15 bases separated the two germline ends. The germline V gene has CDR1 MNHEY and CDR2 SVGAGI. CDR3 sequence reads: CASIGRRSADTQYF. CDR3 nucleotides: TGTGCCAGCATAGGAAGGAGGTCGGCAGATACGCAGTATTTT.

This chain links TRBV10-3 with TRBJ1-1; 8 nucleotides line up with TRBD1. This CDR3 is built from 13 residues. After removal of 8 bases from V and 1 base from J, the junction contained 3 bases not matched to a gene. Germline CDR1 is ENHRY and CDR2 is SYGVKD. The CDR3 loop reads CAIRDRPNTEAFF. In DNA form, the CDR3 reads TGTGCCATCCGGGACAGGCCGAACACTGAAGCTTTCTTT.

The chain couples TRBV27 to TRBJ1-2; 7 bases agree with TRBD1. The CDR3 totals 15 residues. CDR1 is MNHEY, CDR2 SMNVEV, per germline (reference sequence). V shed 6 bases, J shed 8 bases, and the junction held 15 bases outside the gene matches. Here the CDR3 DNA reads TGTGCCAGCAGCCGGATCCCCTTACAGGGGAGCGGCTACACCTTC. Translation gives CASSRIPLQGSGYTF.

CDR3 coding DNA: TGTGCCAGTAGCTCCGACAGTACGAACACTGAAGCTTTCTTT. As protein: CASSSDSTNTEAFF. J is TRBJ1-1 and V is TRBV19; D might be TRBD1 (5 bases). Germline V gives CDR1 LNHDA, CDR2 SQIVND (reference sequence). The CDR3 is 14 amino acids. Trimming pared 6 bases from V and 1 base from J, leaving 12 bases between.

The chain is built from TRBV4-3 and TRBJ2-1, with 10 bases identical to TRBD2. Per the germline V gene, CDR1 is LGHNA and CDR2 is YSLEER. With V trimmed by 3 bases and J by 9 bases, 2 bases remained unmatched. The CDR3 totals 13 residues. For the CDR3, the DNA is TGCGCCAGCAGCCAGGGACTAGCGACTGAGCAGTTCTTC. Amino acid sequence: CASSQGLATEQFF.